This TCR beta chain is from a study of circulating tumor DNA in untreated peripheral T-cell lymphoma. Study observations and caveats: In about 76% of patients, tumor-specific clonotypes were identified.

Sequencing was performed with immunoSEQ multiplex PCR; in TCRdb, only in-frame clones are kept and a portion is missing. The table lists 300 to 350 clones, roughly 85% of them singletons. Notes on this clone: Its cognate antigen is unknown.

V lost 4 bases and J 9 bases, leaving 16 bases between the germline ends. CDR1 is MNHGY, CDR2 SAAAGT, per germline. The CDR3 totals 14 residues. This chain connects TRBV6-8 to TRBJ1-5; maybe TRBD1 (5 bases). The clonotype originates from a human donor with peripheral T-cell lymphoma. Sequencing was done on a sample of tumor tissue. The DNA of the CDR3 is TGTGCCAGCAGTTGGGGACCAGACCGTGCGCCCCAGCATTTT. Protein product: CASSWGPDRAPQHF.